A selection of T cell receptor beta chains follows, all from one sample in a study of human T cells and chemical hapten exposure. TCRdb reprocessed the RACE reads with MiXCR, giving one entry per CDR3 protein. This table has approximately 52,000 distinct CDR3 sequences, approximately 11% appearing once. The sequences come from whole blood, collected in connection with sensitization to the hapten diphenylcyclopropenone (DPC). The receptor set was obtained from a woman aged 40-49 years with alopecia areata. Some clones in this sample may be carry-over from other donors' samples. Each CDR3 is given with its conserved first and last residue. A D gene is named only where the DNA matches it firmly. Clone size appears in some rows only: once, few, many, or a class for an expanded clone.

>many|TRBJ2-1|.|TRBV6-4
TGTGCCAGCAGCGCGGACGGAGGCTCCTACAATGAGCAGTTCTTC
CASSADGGSYNEQFF
>.|TRBJ2-3|TRBD1|TRBV6-5
TGTGCCAGCAAGACAGGGGAGTCGGTAGATACGCAGTATTTT
CASKTGESVDTQYF
>.|TRBJ1-5|TRBD1|TRBV3-1
TGTGCCAGCAGCCCGGGGACAGGGCACAATCAGCCCCAGCATTTT
CASSPGTGHNQPQHF
>few|TRBJ2-7|TRBD2|TRBV27
TGTGCCAGCAGTCCCGGGACTAGCCCCACCGAGCAGTACTTC
CASSPGTSPTEQYF
>.|TRBJ2-1|.|TRBV6-2/TRBV6-3
TGTGCCAGCAAGGAAATTCGACAGGCCGTTTACAATGAGCAGTTCTTC
CASKEIRQAVYNEQFF
>.|TRBJ2-3|TRBD2|TRBV7-8
TGTGCCAGCAGCTTAGTAGGAGCGGGGGCCACCACAGATACGCAGTATTTT
CASSLVGAGATTDTQYF
>.|TRBJ1-1|.|TRBV29-1
TGCAGCGTTGAAACAAGCGGTTGGCAAGAAGCTTTCTTT
CSVETSGWQEAFF
>many|TRBJ2-1|.|TRBV12-3/TRBV12-4
TGTGCCAGCAGTTTGGGACCGGAGAAGCAGTTCTTC
CASSLGPEKQFF
>.|TRBJ2-1|TRBD2|TRBV11-1
TGTGCCAGCAGCCGGACTAGCGGGAGGTTCGGCGATGAGCAGTTCTTC
CASSRTSGRFGDEQFF
>many|TRBJ2-1|TRBD2|TRBV2
TGTGCCAGCAGAGCGGGAGCCTCCTACAATGAGCAGTTCTTC
CASRAGASYNEQFF
>few|TRBJ2-5|.|TRBV29-1
TGCAGCGTTGGGGCGGAAGACGAGACCCAGTACTTC
CSVGAEDETQYF
>many|TRBJ2-3|TRBD2|TRBV5-8
TGTGCCAGCAGCTTGGTTGGTAGCGGGAGGGCCAGCACAGATACGCAGTATTTT
CASSLVGSGRASTDTQYF
>many|TRBJ2-6|.|TRBV27
TGTGCCAGCAGTCCCCTCTCTGGGGCCAACGTCCTGACTTTC
CASSPLSGANVLTF
>.|TRBJ1-1|.|TRBV4-3
TGCGCCAGCAGCCAAGACGTAAGCAGTGAAGCTTTCTTT
CASSQDVSSEAFF
>.|TRBJ2-7|.|TRBV28
TGTGCCAGCAGCTTTGCCCCCCTGGGCTCCTACGAGCAGTACTTC
CASSFAPLGSYEQYF
>.|TRBJ2-3|.|TRBV30
TGTGCCTGGAGTGTTGACACAGATACGCAGTATTTT
CAWSVDTDTQYF
>.|TRBJ1-2|.|TRBV28
TGTGCCAGCAGTTTGAAGGCCTATGGCTACACCTTC
CASSLKAYGYTF
>few|TRBJ2-7|TRBD1|TRBV20-1
TGCAGTGTCCCCGGACAGGGGGATTACGAGCAGTACTTC
CSVPGQGDYEQYF
>.|TRBJ1-4|TRBD1|TRBV5-1
TGCGCCAGCAGCCAAGGGGGCGCGGATGAAAAACTGTTTTTT
CASSQGGADEKLFF
>many|TRBJ2-7|TRBD2|TRBV6-2/TRBV6-3
TGTGCCAGCAGTTACGCGACTAGCGGGAGACACGAGCAGTACTTC
CASSYATSGRHEQYF
>.|TRBJ1-1|.|TRBV4-1
TGCGCCAGCAGCCCTGCAGGATACTTGAACACTGAAGCTTTCTTT
CASSPAGYLNTEAFF
>few|TRBJ2-7|.|TRBV7-2
TGTGCCAGCAGCTTAGCGTGGACACCTTTACCCCTTTTC
CASSLAWTPLPLF
>few|TRBJ2-2|.|TRBV2
TGTGCCAGCACTTCACAGACCCCGGGGAACACCGGGGAGCTGTTTTTT
CASTSQTPGNTGELFF
>many|TRBJ1-2|.|TRBV7-9
TGTGCCAGCAGCAAACTGACGGAGTTCGTTTCTGGCTACACCTTC
CASSKLTEFVSGYTF
>few|TRBJ2-5|TRBD1|TRBV5-1
TGCGCCAGCAGCCTCGGGACAGGGTCCCAAGAGACCCAGTACTTC
CASSLGTGSQETQYF
>.|TRBJ2-1|TRBD1|TRBV20-1
TGCAGTGCTATCTCTAGGGACAGGCCCTACAATGAGCAGTTCTTC
CSAISRDRPYNEQFF
>.|TRBJ2-3|.|TRBV11-2
TGTGCCAGCAGCTTAAGGCTAGCGCATAGCACAGATACGCAGTATTTT
CASSLRLAHSTDTQYF
>many|TRBJ1-3|.|TRBV30
TGTGCCTGGAGTGTTGCCTCTGGAAACACCATATATTTT
CAWSVASGNTIYF
>few|TRBJ1-1|.|TRBV7-9
TGTGCCAGCAGCAATACAGGAGCGCGGACTGAAGCTTTCTTT
CASSNTGARTEAFF
>many|TRBJ2-3|TRBD2|TRBV11-2
TGTGCCAGCAGCTTAGGACTAGCGGCGGATACGCAGTATTTT
CASSLGLAADTQYF
>.|TRBJ2-3|TRBD2|TRBV12-3/TRBV12-4
TGTGCCACAACTAGCGGGAGGGGCGGCACAGATACGCAGTATTTT
CATTSGRGGTDTQYF
>few|TRBJ2-1|TRBD2|TRBV6-2/TRBV6-3
TGTGCCAGCAGTTACTCCCCTAGCGGGGGGCTCTACAATGAGCAGTTCTTC
CASSYSPSGGLYNEQFF
>few|TRBJ1-2|TRBD1|TRBV28
TGTGCCAGCAGTCCGACAGGGGCAAACTATGGCTACACCTTC
CASSPTGANYGYTF
>many|TRBJ1-4|TRBD1|TRBV12-3/TRBV12-4
TGTGCCAGCACTCCCGGGGCAGGGGGCGAGACTAATGAAAAACTGTTTTTT
CASTPGAGGETNEKLFF
>.|TRBJ2-7|TRBD2|TRBV28
TGTGCCAGCAGACTTAGCGGGAGAGGGTACGAGCAGTACTTC
CASRLSGRGYEQYF
>.|TRBJ2-5|.|TRBV10-2
TGCGCCACAGCGCAACAAGAACAAGAGACCCAGTACTTC
CATAQQEQETQYF
>few|TRBJ1-1|.|TRBV7-2
TGTGCCAGCAGCTCTGGGCCCCCTTACACTGAAGCTTTCTTT
CASSSGPPYTEAFF
>few|TRBJ2-5|.|TRBV4-1
TGCGCCAGCAGCCCCGGGAGTCGCCTGCAAGAGACCCAGTACTTC
CASSPGSRLQETQYF
>.|TRBJ2-7|.|TRBV10-3
TGTGCCATCAGCGGGGGTTCGTGGCGCGGAGGGGACGAGCAGTACTTC
CAISGGSWRGGDEQYF
>many|TRBJ1-1|.|TRBV29-1
TGCAGCGTTGATTCGGGGGGCCTGGCTTTCTTT
CSVDSGGLAFF
>many|TRBJ2-1|TRBD2|TRBV3-1
TGTGCCAGCAGCCAAGGGGGCGCGGGAGTCGTCAATGAGCAGTTCTTC
CASSQGGAGVVNEQFF
>few|TRBJ2-2|.|TRBV9
TGTGCCAGCAGCGCGGGACCAGTGAACACCGGGGAGCTGTTTTTT
CASSAGPVNTGELFF
>many|TRBJ1-6|.|TRBV30
TGTGCCTGGAATGTTAATTCACCCCTCCACTTT
CAWNVNSPLHF
>.|TRBJ2-5|TRBD1|TRBV28
TGTGCCAGCAGCCTTTTGCCGGGCCCAGGGGGAGAGACCCAGTACTTC
CASSLLPGPGGETQYF
>many|TRBJ2-4|TRBD1|TRBV20-1
TGCAGTGCTAGAGATCAAGCAGGGGGAAACATTCAGTACTTC
CSARDQAGGNIQYF
>many|TRBJ1-5|.|TRBV2
TGTGCCAGCACGGGGCAGGGAGGCGATCAGCCCCAGCATTTT
CASTGQGGDQPQHF
>many|TRBJ2-3|.|TRBV7-3
TGTGCCAGCAGCTCCCTTCCTGAAGATACGCAGTATTTT
CASSSLPEDTQYF
>many|TRBJ1-5|.|TRBV10-3
TGTGCCATCACAGATTCGCCCAATCAGCCCCAGCATTTT
CAITDSPNQPQHF
>few|TRBJ1-1|.|TRBV20-1
TGCAGTGTTAGGGAAGCCCACACTGAAGCTTTCTTT
CSVREAHTEAFF
>.|TRBJ2-1|TRBD2|TRBV12-3/TRBV12-4
TGTGCCAGCAGAGCGGGACTAGCGGGGGTACCTATCTACAATGAGCAGTTCTTC
CASRAGLAGVPIYNEQFF
>few|TRBJ2-7|TRBD1|TRBV11-2
TGTGCCAGCAGCTGGACAGGGGAATACGAGCAGTACTTC
CASSWTGEYEQYF
>.|TRBJ2-5|.|TRBV12-3/TRBV12-4
TGTGCCAGCAGCCCTAGGGGGGGCCGTCTTGAGACCCAGTACTTC
CASSPRGGRLETQYF
>.|TRBJ2-3|.|TRBV29-1
TGCAGCGCCGGGGGCCGGGGGGCAGGCACAGATACGCAGTATTTT
CSAGGRGAGTDTQYF
>.|TRBJ2-3|.|TRBV20-1
TGCAGTGCTAGCAGCCCCGGACACACCCTCACAGATACGCAGTATTTT
CSASSPGHTLTDTQYF
>few|TRBJ2-1|.|TRBV29-1
TGCAGCGTTGAAGGGGGACCTAGCTCCTACAATGAGCAGTTCTTC
CSVEGGPSSYNEQFF
>few|TRBJ2-1|.|TRBV3-1
TGTGCCAGCAGCCCAGCGGAAGGGAGTCTTTATGAGCAGTTCTTC
CASSPAEGSLYEQFF
>many|TRBJ2-3|TRBD2|TRBV5-1
TGCGCCAGCAGCGGGGCCCCTAGCGGTGGCACAGATACGCAGTATTTT
CASSGAPSGGTDTQYF
>few|TRBJ2-1|.|TRBV15
TGTGCCACCAGCCTGGGGCCCGGGACTGGAGAGCAGTTCTTC
CATSLGPGTGEQFF
>many|TRBJ1-1|TRBD1|TRBV18
TGTGCCAGCTCAATGGGACAGGGGGCGAACACTGAAGCTTTCTTT
CASSMGQGANTEAFF